This is a list of T cell receptor beta chains from one sample in a study of blood T cell repertoires in COVID-19. Clones were sequenced by immunoSEQ multiplex PCR, and TCRdb holds only the in-frame ones, with some missing. The sample lists fewer than 300,000 clones; about nine tenths were seen once. The sample was peripheral blood. The receptors derive from a man aged 35 to 55 who had recovered from COVID-19. Each CDR3 is given with its conserved first and last residue. The order of the fields is J gene, D gene, V gene, clone size, CDR3 DNA, CDR3 protein. A D gene is named only where the DNA matches it firmly. Size is omitted from some rows. Given values are once, few, many or a class for expanded clones.

j_gene: TRBJ2-7
d_gene: TRBD2
v_gene: TRBV18
abundance: .
CDR3nt: TGTGCCAGCTCACCGGGAGGGACCCTCTACGAGCAGTACTTC
CDR3aa: CASSPGGTLYEQYF

j_gene: TRBJ1-6
d_gene: TRBD1
v_gene: TRBV7-8
abundance: once
CDR3nt: TGTGCCAGCAGCTTAGGGAGTAGGGACAGCCCTCCCAGCTCCTATAATTCACCCCTCCACTTT
CDR3aa: CASSLGSRDSPPSSYNSPLHF

j_gene: TRBJ1-2
d_gene: .
v_gene: TRBV25-1
abundance: .
CDR3nt: TGTGCCAGCAGTGGGACAGCCAGTGGCTACACCTTC
CDR3aa: CASSGTASGYTF

j_gene: TRBJ2-6
d_gene: .
v_gene: TRBV27
abundance: .
CDR3nt: TGTGCCAGCAGTTTCGCAGGATCTGGGGCCAACGTCCTGACTTTC
CDR3aa: CASSFAGSGANVLTF

j_gene: TRBJ1-1
d_gene: .
v_gene: TRBV14
abundance: .
CDR3nt: TGTGCCAGCAGCCAAGGGGGGGGAGCTTTCTTT
CDR3aa: CASSQGGGAFF

j_gene: TRBJ1-1
d_gene: TRBD1
v_gene: TRBV5-6
abundance: once
CDR3nt: TGTGCCAGCAGCTCTAGACAGGGGGCTTGGAACACTGAAGCTTTCTTT
CDR3aa: CASSSRQGAWNTEAFF

j_gene: TRBJ2-2
d_gene: .
v_gene: TRBV6-6
abundance: .
CDR3nt: TGTGCCAGCAGTTACACTGGCACCGGGGAGCTGTTTTTT
CDR3aa: CASSYTGTGELFF

j_gene: TRBJ2-3
d_gene: .
v_gene: TRBV6-2/TRBV6-3
abundance: .
CDR3nt: TGTGCCAGCAGTATAGCTTCTAGCACAGATACGCAGTATTTT
CDR3aa: CASSIASSTDTQYF

j_gene: TRBJ1-2
d_gene: .
v_gene: TRBV19
abundance: .
CDR3nt: TGTGCCAGTAGTATCGGTCAAGGCTACACCTTC
CDR3aa: CASSIGQGYTF

j_gene: TRBJ2-2
d_gene: .
v_gene: TRBV7-2
abundance: .
CDR3nt: TGTGCCGGCAGCTCCGCCTCTGTCGTACGGGTAGGGGCCGGGGAGCTGTTTTTT
CDR3aa: CAGSSASVVRVGAGELFF

j_gene: TRBJ1-2
d_gene: .
v_gene: TRBV3-1/TRBV3-2
abundance: once
CDR3nt: TGTGCCAGCAGCCAAGTCTCACTGGTCTGCACCTTC
CDR3aa: CASSQVSLVCTF

j_gene: TRBJ1-5
d_gene: .
v_gene: TRBV3-1/TRBV3-2
abundance: few
CDR3nt: TGTGCCAGCAGCCAAGAGCAGGGAATTAGCAATCAGCCCCAGCATTTT
CDR3aa: CASSQEQGISNQPQHF

j_gene: TRBJ1-1
d_gene: .
v_gene: TRBV5-5
abundance: .
CDR3nt: TGTGCCAGCAGCCCGGGGTTCAGGCAGGCCTTGAACACTGAAGCTTTCTTT
CDR3aa: CASSPGFRQALNTEAFF

j_gene: TRBJ2-5
d_gene: TRBD2
v_gene: TRBV5-4
abundance: .
CDR3nt: TGTGCCAGCAGCCCGGGACTAGCAGAAGAGACCCAGTACTTC
CDR3aa: CASSPGLAEETQYF

j_gene: TRBJ2-7
d_gene: .
v_gene: TRBV6-5
abundance: .
CDR3nt: TGTGCCAGCAGTTTTACAGAGCAAAGCTACGAGCAGTACTTC
CDR3aa: CASSFTEQSYEQYF

j_gene: TRBJ2-3
d_gene: .
v_gene: TRBV5-1
abundance: .
CDR3nt: TGCGCCAGCAGCCTCTCGGGTAAGATGGGCACAGATACGCAGTATTTT
CDR3aa: CASSLSGKMGTDTQYF

j_gene: TRBJ1-1
d_gene: .
v_gene: TRBV28
abundance: once
CDR3nt: TGTGCCAGCAGTTTTATGGCAGGGTGGGCTGAAGCTTTCTTT
CDR3aa: CASSFMAGWAEAFF

j_gene: TRBJ1-2
d_gene: .
v_gene: TRBV7-8
abundance: .
CDR3nt: TGTGCCAGCAGCTTAGATAGAAGGAGCTATGGCTACACCTTC
CDR3aa: CASSLDRRSYGYTF

j_gene: TRBJ2-5
d_gene: TRBD1
v_gene: TRBV6-5
abundance: .
CDR3nt: TGTGCCAGCAGTTACTACGGACAGGGGAGAGAGACCCAGTACTTC
CDR3aa: CASSYYGQGRETQYF

j_gene: TRBJ2-1
d_gene: .
v_gene: TRBV5-4
abundance: .
CDR3nt: TGTGCCAGCAGTCTTACCGGGTCCAGGGGCCATGAGCAGTTCTTC
CDR3aa: CASSLTGSRGHEQFF

j_gene: TRBJ2-1
d_gene: TRBD1
v_gene: TRBV12-3/TRBV12-4
abundance: .
CDR3nt: TGTGCCAGCGGACCATCCGGGACAGGGAAGTTCTTC
CDR3aa: CASGPSGTGKFF

j_gene: TRBJ2-1
d_gene: .
v_gene: TRBV5-4
abundance: .
CDR3nt: TGTGCCAGCAGCCGAACCGCGACATTGTTATTCGATGAGCAGTTCTTC
CDR3aa: CASSRTATLLFDEQFF

j_gene: TRBJ1-3
d_gene: .
v_gene: TRBV11-2
abundance: .
CDR3nt: TGTGCCAGCAGCCCCCGGGGGAGGGCTGCCGGAAACACCATATATTTT
CDR3aa: CASSPRGRAAGNTIYF

j_gene: TRBJ1-1
d_gene: .
v_gene: TRBV5-4
abundance: .
CDR3nt: TGTGCCAGCAGTTGGGGAGTCGGCACTGAAGCTTTCTTT
CDR3aa: CASSWGVGTEAFF

j_gene: TRBJ2-5
d_gene: TRBD1
v_gene: TRBV5-1
abundance: .
CDR3nt: TGCGCCAGCAGCCCGGTGACAGGGATAGGAGAGACCCAGTACTTC
CDR3aa: CASSPVTGIGETQYF

j_gene: TRBJ1-4
d_gene: TRBD1
v_gene: TRBV5-1
abundance: .
CDR3nt: TGCGCCAGCAGCTTGGGACAGGGTATTGGTGAAAAACTGTTTTTT
CDR3aa: CASSLGQGIGEKLFF

j_gene: TRBJ2-7
d_gene: .
v_gene: TRBV28
abundance: many
CDR3nt: TGTGCCAGCAGCTGGAGGGGGACAGTTTACGAGCAGTACTTC
CDR3aa: CASSWRGTVYEQYF

j_gene: TRBJ2-7
d_gene: TRBD2
v_gene: TRBV4-2
abundance: .
CDR3nt: TGTGCCAGCAGCCAAGATGAGGGGGCGGGAGGGTCTGTGTACGAGCAGTACTTC
CDR3aa: CASSQDEGAGGSVYEQYF

j_gene: TRBJ1-6
d_gene: .
v_gene: TRBV29-1
abundance: .
CDR3nt: TGCAGCGTTGAAGATGTACCGTATGGCAGGGGATTATCACCCCTCCACTTT
CDR3aa: CSVEDVPYGRGLSPLHF

j_gene: TRBJ2-3
d_gene: TRBD2
v_gene: TRBV11-2
abundance: .
CDR3nt: TGTGCCAGCAAACCTTCCTCGGGACTAGCATCAGATACGCAGTATTTT
CDR3aa: CASKPSSGLASDTQYF

j_gene: TRBJ1-5
d_gene: .
v_gene: TRBV4-1
abundance: .
CDR3nt: TGCGCCAGCAGCCACTACCTTATAAGCAATCAGCCCCAGCATTTT
CDR3aa: CASSHYLISNQPQHF

j_gene: TRBJ1-6
d_gene: .
v_gene: TRBV18
abundance: .
CDR3nt: TGTGCCAGCTCACCACAGAGTAATTCACCCCTCCACTTT
CDR3aa: CASSPQSNSPLHF

j_gene: TRBJ2-1
d_gene: TRBD1
v_gene: TRBV2
abundance: .
CDR3nt: TGTGCCAGCAGTGAAGGGGACAGGGGGCATGAGCAGTTCTTC
CDR3aa: CASSEGDRGHEQFF

j_gene: TRBJ2-1
d_gene: TRBD1
v_gene: TRBV19
abundance: few
CDR3nt: TGTGCCAGTAGTACGACCGGGACAGGGTTCTACAATGAGCAGTTCTTC
CDR3aa: CASSTTGTGFYNEQFF

j_gene: TRBJ2-7
d_gene: .
v_gene: TRBV7-8
abundance: .
CDR3nt: TGTGCCAGCACCCCCGAAGGGACATATGAGCAGTACTTC
CDR3aa: CASTPEGTYEQYF

j_gene: TRBJ1-2
d_gene: .
v_gene: TRBV27
abundance: .
CDR3nt: TGTGCCAGCAGTGCGGGGGGGTCTGGCTACACCTTC
CDR3aa: CASSAGGSGYTF

j_gene: TRBJ2-2
d_gene: .
v_gene: TRBV6-6
abundance: few
CDR3nt: TGTGCCAGCAGTTACACTCGCCCCGACACCGGGGAGCTGTTTTTT
CDR3aa: CASSYTRPDTGELFF

j_gene: TRBJ2-3
d_gene: TRBD2
v_gene: TRBV4-3
abundance: .
CDR3nt: TGCGCCAGCAGCCAAGAATTGGGCATGGTAGCGGGGGAAGATACGCAGTATTTT
CDR3aa: CASSQELGMVAGEDTQYF

j_gene: TRBJ2-5
d_gene: TRBD2
v_gene: TRBV29-1
abundance: .
CDR3nt: TGCAGCGTCCGGCGGACGCCGGGGGGCCAAGAGACCCAGTACTTC
CDR3aa: CSVRRTPGGQETQYF

j_gene: TRBJ2-3
d_gene: TRBD2
v_gene: TRBV7-2
abundance: .
CDR3nt: TGTGCCAGCAGCTATCAACAGACTAGCTGGCACACAGATACGCAGTATTTT
CDR3aa: CASSYQQTSWHTDTQYF

j_gene: TRBJ2-1
d_gene: TRBD2
v_gene: TRBV11-2
abundance: .
CDR3nt: TGTGCCAGCAGCTTAGACCGCTCACTCACCACTAGCGGGACTTACAATGAGCAGTTCTTC
CDR3aa: CASSLDRSLTTSGTYNEQFF

j_gene: TRBJ2-7
d_gene: .
v_gene: TRBV6-5
abundance: .
CDR3nt: TGTGCCAGCAGTTACTCGGACACCAAAGTCTACGAGCAGTACTTC
CDR3aa: CASSYSDTKVYEQYF

j_gene: TRBJ2-7
d_gene: TRBD1
v_gene: TRBV11-2
abundance: .
CDR3nt: TGTGCCAGCAGCATCAACAGGGGAAGTGGTGGCTACGAGCAGTACTTC
CDR3aa: CASSINRGSGGYEQYF

j_gene: TRBJ1-1
d_gene: .
v_gene: TRBV19
abundance: .
CDR3nt: TGTGCCAGTAGTACCCCAAAGGGGATATACACTGAAGCTTTCTTT
CDR3aa: CASSTPKGIYTEAFF

j_gene: TRBJ1-5
d_gene: .
v_gene: TRBV19
abundance: .
CDR3nt: TGTGCCAGTAGTAGACGCGACGGGAATCAGCCCCAGCATTTT
CDR3aa: CASSRRDGNQPQHF